The 30 T cell receptor beta chains presented below share a single source sample, sequenced in a study of blood T cell repertoires in COVID-19. Measured with immunoSEQ multiplex PCR; TCRdb has only the in-frame clones, and not every one. The sample contains 180,000 or so clones, approximately 86% of which appear only once. The sample comprised peripheral blood. Source of these receptors: a man in his 60s with acute or convalescent COVID-19.

The rearrangement joins TRBV9 to TRBJ2-2, with no clear D. This CDR3 comprises 14 residues. Trimming removed 0 bases from V and 0 bases from J, with 3 bases in between. Looked up from germline, CDR1 is SGDLS and CDR2 is YYNGEE. The DNA of the CDR3 is TGTGCCAGCAGCGTAGGGCCGAACACCGGGGAGCTGTTTTTT. Its translation is CASSVGPNTGELFF. The full variable domain, in which reference TRBV9 and TRBJ2-2 provide the parts outside the CDR3, is DSGVTQTPKHLITATGQRVTLRCSPRSGDLSVYWYQQSLDQGLQFLIQYYNGEERAKGNILERFSAQQFPDLHSELNLSSLELGDSALYFCASSVGPNTGELFFGEGSRLTVL.

The gene calls are TRBV6-5 and TRBJ2-7; D may be TRBD1 (5 bases). V lost 8 bases, J lost 4 bases, and 12 bases lay in between. This CDR3 spans 12 amino acids. Germline loops: CDR1 MNHEY, CDR2 SVGAGI. In DNA, the CDR3 is TGTGCCAGCGGGGCCAGGTTTTACGAGCAGTACTTC. This gives the protein CASGARFYEQYF.

The gene calls are TRBV6-5 and TRBJ1-1; 12 bases match TRBD1. This CDR3 has 13 residues. J gave up 4 bases and V 8 bases, and 2 bases lay outside the gene matches. Germline CDR1 MNHEY, CDR2 SVGAGI. Here the CDR3 DNA reads TGTGCCAGCTGGGGACAGGGGGCCACTGAAGCTTTCTTT. This codes for CASWGQGATEAFF.

The V gene is TRBV27, the J gene TRBJ1-1, with a possible D match to TRBD1 (6 bases). CDR1 is MNHEY and CDR2 is SMNVEV in the germline V gene (reference sequence). V was trimmed by 5 bases and J by 3 bases, leaving 13 bases between them. The CDR3 length is 14 residues. The DNA for the CDR3 is TGTGCCAGCAGTGCCACAGGGATCCACACTGAAGCTTTCTTT. Its translation: CASSATGIHTEAFF.

This clone was picked up one time. The chain combines TRBV9 with TRBJ1-1; TRBD1 might be the D (5 bases). The CDR3 totals 15 residues. Trimming took 3 bases from V and 1 from J, leaving 13 bases between them. Germline loops: CDR1 SGDLS, CDR2 YYNGEE. CDR3 in amino acids: CASSALQESNTEAFF. The CDR3 coding sequence is TGTGCCAGCAGCGCCTTACAGGAGTCGAACACTGAAGCTTTCTTT.

The CDR3 is CASSPNPGVNTEAFF. The CDR3 DNA sequence: TGTGCCAGCTCACCAAACCCAGGGGTGAACACTGAAGCTTTCTTT. The chain recombines TRBV18 with TRBJ1-1; a possible D gene is TRBD1 (6 bases). Germline CDR1 KGHSH, CDR2 LQKENI. CDR3 size: 15 residues. The germline V and J ends were trimmed by 2 bases and 0 bases, with 10 bases remaining between them.

The rearrangement joins TRBV19 to TRBJ2-1; 7 nucleotides agree with TRBD2. The V and J ends lost 5 bases and 8 bases, in that order; junction bases with no gene match: 15. Germline-derived CDR1 and CDR2 are LNHDA and SQIVND (reference sequence). The CDR3 consists of 16 residues. The CDR3 region has the DNA TGTGCCAGTAGTCCCCATGGCGGGAGTAGAAAGTATGAGCAGTTCTTC. It is translated as CASSPHGGSRKYEQFF.

The rearrangement links TRBV5-1 to TRBJ1-2; TRBD1 matches 7 bases. V trimming: 3 bases; J trimming: 8 bases; junction bases outside the gene matches: 13. Germline V gene lookup returns CDR1 SGHRS and CDR2 YFSETQ. The CDR3 is 15 amino acids. CDR3 DNA sequence: TGCGCCAGCAGCTCGCCGACAGGGCAAAGGACGGGCTACACCTTC. It yields the protein CASSSPTGQRTGYTF.

CDR3 protein: CASRDSSYEQYF. CDR3 nucleotides: TGCGCCAGCAGGGACTCTTCCTACGAGCAGTACTTC. The V and J genes are TRBV5-1 and TRBJ2-7; tentatively, D is TRBD2 (5 bases). This CDR3 region has 12 residues. Trimming took off 5 bases at V and 1 base at J, with 7 bases between the two ends. Germline CDR1 and CDR2: SGHRS and YFSETQ. Variable domain in full (rest from reference TRBV5-1 and TRBJ2-7): KAGVTQTPRYLIKTRGQQVTLSCSPISGHRSVSWYQQTPGQGLQFLFEYFSETQRNKGNFPGRFSGRQFSNSRSEMNVSTLELGDSALYLCASRDSSYEQYFGPGTRLTVT.

The chain combines TRBV7-2 with TRBJ1-2; 7 positions agree with TRBD1. J gave up 5 bases and V 2 bases, and 8 bases lay outside the gene matches. Germline CDR1 and CDR2: SGHTA and FQGNSA. The CDR3 covers 15 residues. Here the CDR3 reads CASSLSRGSLYGYTF. CDR3 DNA: TGTGCCAGCAGCTTATCCAGGGGGAGTTTATATGGCTACACCTTC.

The chain uses TRBV4-1 and TRBJ1-2; D is undetermined. V lost 8 bases and J 8 bases, leaving 24 bases between the germline ends. CDR3 length equals 15 residues. In germline, CDR1 is MGHRA, CDR2 YSYEKL. The CDR3 DNA reads TGCGCCAGCGCAGAGGGTAGGGATAGGGCTTTCGGCTACACCTTC. It yields the protein CASAEGRDRAFGYTF.

This chain joins TRBV3-1 (or the pseudogene TRBV3-2) and TRBJ1-3, with TRBD1 as a possible D gene (6 bases). CDR3 length: 16 amino acids. Trimming left V 1 base short and J 2 bases short, with 12 bases between. Germline CDR1 reads LGHDT; CDR2 reads YNNKEL (reference sequence). The DNA of the CDR3 is TGTGCCAGCAGCCAAGGGTCAGGGGCAACTGGAAACACCATATATTTT. Its translation is CASSQGSGATGNTIYF.

The chain uses TRBV12-5 and TRBJ2-1; weak D call: TRBD1 (5 bases). The CDR3 length is 15 residues. Germline V gene lookup returns CDR1 LGHNT and CDR2 FRNRAP. The V end lost 1 base, the J end lost 0 bases, and 7 bases lay between the germline ends. CDR3 sequence reads: CASGLGDSSYNEQFF. The CDR3 DNA reads TGTGCTAGTGGTTTGGGAGACAGCTCCTACAATGAGCAGTTCTTC.

This sequence joins TRBV6-5 and TRBJ2-1, with TRBD2 matching 13 bases. From germline, CDR1 is MNHEY and CDR2 SVGAGI. Losses at the gene ends were 0 bases for V and 6 bases for J; bases not matched to a gene: 2. CDR3 size: 16 residues. CDR3 amino acids: CASSYSGLAGVNEQFF. CDR3 coding DNA: TGTGCCAGCAGTTACTCCGGACTAGCGGGAGTCAATGAGCAGTTCTTC.

V gene TRBV27 combines with J gene TRBJ2-7; 7 bases are a match to TRBD2. Trimming cost V 4 bases and J 4 bases; bases outside gene matches: 7. The CDR3 is 14 residues long. Per the germline V gene, CDR1 is MNHEY and CDR2 is SMNVEV (reference sequence). CDR3 residues: CASSSLTSFYEQYF. DNA for the CDR3: TGTGCCAGCAGTTCGCTGACTAGCTTTTACGAGCAGTACTTC.

On this clone itself: A junction end diverges from the germline sequence, so it may reflect a read error. The rearrangement uses TRBV30 and TRBJ2-1, with D possibly being TRBD1 (6 bases). Germline V CDR1 and CDR2: GTSNPN, SVGIG (reference sequence). CDR3 length: 15 residues. The CDR3 reads CAGSTYRASYNEQFF. For the CDR3, the DNA is TGTGCCGGGAGCACTTACAGGGCCTCCTACAATGAGCAGTTCTTC.

The chain combines TRBV23-1 with TRBJ2-5, with D possibly being TRBD1 (6 bases). TRBV23-1 carries the ORF label, with uncertain function. Deletions cut 7 bases from V and 0 bases from J, with 18 bases between. This CDR3 region has 16 residues. CDR3 sequence (DNA): TGCGCCAGCATCTCGTGGGGACACGGCTACCAAGAGACCCAGTACTTC. Its translation: CASISWGHGYQETQYF.

The CDR3 sequence is CASSAGQLNTGELFF. CDR3 in DNA: TGCGCCAGCAGCGCGGGACAGCTGAACACCGGGGAGCTGTTTTTT. This rearrangement joins TRBV5-1 to TRBJ2-2; a weak D match, TRBD1 (7 bases). This CDR3 is 15 amino acids long. V lost 4 bases to trimming and J lost 1 base, with 11 bases between them. Germline V gives CDR1 SGHRS, CDR2 YFSETQ. The full variable domain, rest sourced from reference TRBV5-1 and TRBJ2-2, is KAGVTQTPRYLIKTRGQQVTLSCSPISGHRSVSWYQQTPGQGLQFLFEYFSETQRNKGNFPGRFSGRQFSNSRSEMNVSTLELGDSALYLCASSAGQLNTGELFFGEGSRLTVL.

The chain employs TRBV7-2 and TRBJ1-2; 7 nucleotides agree with TRBD1. The CDR3 totals 15 residues. V was pared by 5 bases and J by 1 base, with 7 bases of the junction left unmatched. Looked up from germline, CDR1 is SGHTA and CDR2 is FQGNSA. Written as DNA, the CDR3 is TGTGCCAGCAGCCCACAGACAGGGATTAACTATGGCTACACCTTC. This codes for CASSPQTGINYGYTF.

This clone came up once. The rearrangement uses TRBV27 and TRBJ2-7, with D perhaps matching TRBD2 (6 bases). This CDR3 spans 14 amino acids. Trimming removed 1 base from V and 6 bases from J, with 13 bases in between. Germline CDR1 is MNHEY and CDR2 is SMNVEV (reference sequence). The CDR3, as DNA: TGTGCCAGCAGTTTATTACTAGCCCGCGGCGAGCAGTACTTC. Translated: CASSLLLARGEQYF.

The chain carries TRBV28 and TRBJ2-3, with D perhaps matching TRBD2 (5 bases). Trimming took off 8 bases at V and 2 bases at J, with 14 bases between the two ends. The CDR3 has 14 residues. Germline CDR1 and CDR2: MDHEN and SYDVKM. CDR3 in DNA: TGTGCCAGCGGTACAAGCGGCAACACAGATACGCAGTATTTT. This translates into CASGTSGNTDTQYF.

The chain combines TRBV3-1 (or the pseudogene TRBV3-2) with TRBJ2-2; no definite D call. The CDR3 covers 16 residues. Germline loops: CDR1 LGHDT, CDR2 YNNKEL (reference sequence). V was cut by 4 bases and J by 4 bases, with 16 bases left in between. The CDR3 DNA reads TGTGCCAGCAGCCTGCACATCGTGGGCCCCACCGGGGAGCTGTTTTTT. This codes for CASSLHIVGPTGELFF.

The chain has TRBV3-1 (or the pseudogene TRBV3-2) and TRBJ2-1, with 15 bases aligning to TRBD2. CDR1 is LGHDT and CDR2 is YNNKEL in the germline V gene (reference sequence). CDR3 length: 17 residues. Trimming at V came to 6 bases and at J to 10 bases, leaving 13 bases not matched to a gene. CDR3 in amino acids: CASSPVPGLAGGGEQFF. The CDR3 DNA reads as TGTGCCAGCAGTCCAGTACCGGGACTAGCGGGAGGAGGCGAGCAGTTCTTC.

The V call is TRBV15, the J call TRBJ1-2; D might be TRBD1 (5 bases). Between the trimmed V and J ends, which lost 5 bases and 7 bases, there was a span of 14 bases. The CDR3 length is 13 residues. Germline lookup yields CDR1 LNHNV and CDR2 YYDKDF (reference sequence). Here the CDR3 reads CATSVGLPRGYTF. CDR3 bases: TGTGCCACCAGCGTGGGACTCCCCCGTGGCTACACCTTC.

The J gene is TRBJ1-5, the V gene TRBV9, with 7 nucleotides matching TRBD1. With V trimmed by 4 bases and J by 3 bases, 10 bases remained unmatched. This CDR3 has 16 residues. Germline CDR1 reads SGDLS; CDR2 reads YYNGEE. CDR3 in amino acids: CASSLGWTGDNQPQHF. In DNA, the CDR3 is TGTGCCAGCAGCCTCGGGTGGACAGGCGACAATCAGCCCCAGCATTTT.

The chain is built from TRBV9 and TRBJ1-2, with 8 bases identical to TRBD1. Germline V gives CDR1 SGDLS, CDR2 YYNGEE. With 4 bases clipped from V and 7 bases from J, the junction kept 12 bases outside the gene matches. CDR3 length: 15 amino acids. The DNA of the CDR3 is TGTGCCAGCAGCCCACACGCAGGGGGCGAGGGTGGCTACACCTTC. Protein: CASSPHAGGEGGYTF. Looking up the rest from reference TRBV9 and TRBJ1-2 gives the full variable domain: DSGVTQTPKHLITATGQRVTLRCSPRSGDLSVYWYQQSLDQGLQFLIQYYNGEERAKGNILERFSAQQFPDLHSELNLSSLELGDSALYFCASSPHAGGEGGYTFGSGTRLTVV.

This rearrangement joins TRBV19 to TRBJ1-1; 7 nucleotides line up with TRBD1. From germline, CDR1 is LNHDA and CDR2 SQIVND (reference sequence). Losses at the gene ends were 4 bases for V and 10 bases for J; bases not matched to a gene: 9. This CDR3 spans 13 amino acids. CDR3 protein: CASSTTGVVGAFF. CDR3 bases: TGTGCCAGTAGTACCACAGGGGTAGTGGGAGCTTTCTTT.

The chain joins TRBV5-6 to TRBJ1-1; D gene uncertain. V lost 4 bases, J lost 11 bases, and 21 bases lay in between. This CDR3 contains 14 residues. Germline-derived CDR1 and CDR2 are SGHDT and YYEEEE. Here the CDR3 reads CASSHGSQVREAFF. The CDR3 nucleotides read TGTGCCAGCAGCCATGGATCCCAGGTGCGCGAGGCTTTCTTT.

A few counts support this clone. The chain uses TRBV5-1 and TRBJ2-2; 11 bases fit TRBD2. The V gene end was trimmed by 7 bases and the J gene end by 7 bases; junction bases not matched to a gene: 9. In germline, CDR1 is SGHRS, CDR2 YFSETQ. The CDR3 has 15 residues. CDR3: CASCRLAGSGGELFF. In DNA form, the CDR3 reads TGCGCCAGCTGCCGACTAGCGGGATCAGGCGGGGAGCTGTTTTTT.

J is TRBJ2-5 and V is TRBV7-3; D gene ambiguous. The CDR3 extends over 14 amino acids. Germline loops: CDR1 SGHTA, CDR2 FQGTGA. V lost 5 bases and J 7 bases, leaving 17 bases between the germline ends. Here the CDR3 DNA reads TGTGCCAGCAGCCCAGGATCGACCCATGGGACCCAGTACTTC. The encoded protein is CASSPGSTHGTQYF.